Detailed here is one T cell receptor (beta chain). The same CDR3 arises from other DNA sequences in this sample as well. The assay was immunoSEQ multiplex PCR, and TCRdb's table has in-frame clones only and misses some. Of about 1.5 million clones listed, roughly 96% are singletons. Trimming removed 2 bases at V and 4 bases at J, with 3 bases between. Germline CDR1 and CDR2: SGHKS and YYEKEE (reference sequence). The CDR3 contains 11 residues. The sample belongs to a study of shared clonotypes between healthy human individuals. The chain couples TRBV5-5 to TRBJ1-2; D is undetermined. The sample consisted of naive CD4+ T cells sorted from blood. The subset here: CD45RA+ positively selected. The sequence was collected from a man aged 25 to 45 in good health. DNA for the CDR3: TGTGCCAGCAGCTTAGTCTATGGCTACACCTTC. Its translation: CASSLVYGYTF.